This passage covers 27 T cell receptor beta chains from one sample sequenced in a study of regulatory T cells in long-lasting Graves disease. Construction of TCR beta libraries relied on iRepertoire HTBI primers and on Arm-PCR targeting CDR3 regions. TCRdb reanalysed the multiplex PCR reads using MiXCR and keeps one entry per CDR3 protein. The data contain approximately 300,000 distinct CDR3 sequences, 15% to 20% of them singletons. As to time point: newly diagnosed GD, antithyroid drugs for less than 3 months. PBMC RNA served as the TCR library source. The sample was peripheral blood mononuclear cells (PBMCs), taken at new diagnosis, from a patient treated with antithyroid drugs. The source is a female donor with Graves disease.

Concerning this clonotype: A much bigger clone sits one base away, suggesting this may be a read error. The chain uses TRBV24-1 and TRBJ2-1; D not certain. CDR1 is KGHDR, CDR2 SFDVKD, per germline. The CDR3 spans 14 residues. For the CDR3, the DNA is TGTGCCACCAGTGAAGACTCATCCTACGATGAGCAGTTCTTC. Its protein is CATSEDSSYDEQFF.

This clonotype was seen repeatedly, ten times or more. The V and J genes are TRBV6-1 and TRBJ2-3; D gene uncertain. Germline assignment: CDR1 MNHNS and CDR2 SASEGT. The ends were cut back, 5 bases at V and 7 bases at J, with 10 bases in the middle. The CDR3 totals 12 residues. The CDR3 coding sequence is TGTGCCAGCAGTCCACAGTCTCATACGCAGTATTTT. Its translation is CASSPQSHTQYF.

This clonotype was found many times. The chain joins TRBV15 to TRBJ2-5; D perhaps matches TRBD1 (5 bases). V was cut by 0 bases and J by 1 base, with 9 bases left in between. CDR3 length: 15 amino acids. The germline V gene has CDR1 LNHNV and CDR2 YYDKDF (reference sequence). CDR3 nucleotide sequence: TGTGCCACCAGCAGAGATGGGGCGGCCCAAGAGACCCAGTACTTC. Translation gives CATSRDGAAQETQYF.

This clonotype was observed once. The V and J genes are TRBV11-3 and TRBJ2-2; the D is unclear. The CDR3 is made up of 14 amino acids. From germline, CDR1 is SGHNT and CDR2 YENEEA. Between the trimmed V and J ends, which lost 5 bases and 0 bases, there was a span of 7 bases. The CDR3 DNA is TGTGCCAGCAGCCATGAAGCGAACACCGGGGAGCTGTTTTTT. Translation: CASSHEANTGELFF.

Many counts were recorded for this clonotype. The chain recombines TRBV10-3 with TRBJ1-4; the D is unclear. V shed 3 bases and J shed 14 bases, with 10 bases lying between them. The CDR3 extends over 11 amino acids. Germline-derived CDR1 and CDR2 are ENHRY and SYGVKD. The CDR3 sequence is CAISDEERLFF. CDR3 nucleotides: TGTGCCATCAGTGACGAAGAAAGGCTGTTTTTT.

Of note for this clonotype: A much larger clone sits a single nucleotide away, making a read error possible. The chain is built from TRBV15 and TRBJ2-3, with a weak D call TRBD2 (5 bases). The CDR3 consists of 16 residues. The germline V gene has CDR1 LNHNV and CDR2 YYDKDF (reference sequence). The V end was cut by 1 base, the J end by 2 bases, with 13 bases between. The DNA of the CDR3 is TGTGCCACCAGCAGAGGCTGGGAGAAGTTCACAGATACGCAGTATTTT. Its translation: CATSRGWEKFTDTQYF.

The sample holds a few counts of this clonotype. J is TRBJ1-1 and V is TRBV5-6; D might be TRBD1 (6 bases). The CDR3 is made up of 15 amino acids. Germline V gene lookup returns CDR1 SGHDT and CDR2 YYEEEE. Trimming took 5 bases from V and 0 from J, leaving 14 bases between them. CDR3 protein: CASSPRGLMNTEAFF. CDR3 coding DNA: TGTGCCAGCAGTCCTCGGGGGCTAATGAACACTGAAGCTTTCTTT.

This clonotype was picked up many times. The chain combines TRBV20-1 with TRBJ1-1; D unresolved. CDR3 size: 11 residues. Germline CDR1 is DFQATT and CDR2 is SNEGSKA (reference sequence). The V gene lost 4 bases and the J gene lost 2 bases, with 5 bases spanning the gap. DNA for the CDR3: TGCAGTGCTATCCTAAACACTGAAGCTTTCTTT. The encoded protein is CSAILNTEAFF.

The chain recombines TRBV9 with TRBJ1-1; weak D call: TRBD1 (6 bases). CDR3 size: 16 residues. Per the germline V gene, CDR1 is SGDLS and CDR2 is YYNGEE. Deletions cut 0 bases from V and 4 bases from J, with 16 bases between. The chain's CDR3 is CASSVEGGGQGTEAFF. As DNA, the CDR3 is TGTGCCAGCAGCGTAGAGGGGGGGGGGCAGGGCACTGAAGCTTTCTTT. Full variable domain (outside the CDR3, taken from reference TRBV9 and TRBJ1-1): DSGVTQTPKHLITATGQRVTLRCSPRSGDLSVYWYQQSLDQGLQFLIQYYNGEERAKGNILERFSAQQFPDLHSELNLSSLELGDSALYFCASSVEGGGQGTEAFFGQGTRLTVV.

The chain employs TRBV12-3 or TRBV12-4 and TRBJ1-2, with D maybe TRBD1 (5 bases). This CDR3 has 14 residues. The V and J ends lost 6 bases and 5 bases respectively, with 16 bases between them. The CDR3 DNA reads as TGTGCCAGCAGCCGCGGGACTGACGTATATGGCTACACCTTC. Its protein is CASSRGTDVYGYTF.

This clonotype occurred a few times. V gene TRBV5-8 combines with J gene TRBJ1-4; D possibly corresponds to TRBD1 (5 bases). Trimming took 9 bases from V and 7 from J, leaving 16 bases between them. The CDR3 consists of 13 residues. Per germline, CDR1 SGHTS and CDR2 YDEGEE. This CDR3 reads CATNTGLIEKLFF. CDR3 DNA: TGTGCCACCAATACAGGATTAATTGAAAAACTGTTTTTT.

This clonotype was found a few times. The chain has TRBV19 and TRBJ1-1; D is perhaps TRBD1 (6 bases). With 9 bases removed from V and 3 bases from J, the gap between germline ends came to 17 bases. CDR3 length equals 14 residues. CDR1 is LNHDA and CDR2 is SQIVND in the germline V gene (reference sequence). The CDR3 loop reads CASSLGTTYTEAFF. As DNA, the CDR3 is TGTGCCAGCAGTCTGGGGACAACCTACACTGAAGCTTTCTTT. Variable domain in full (rest from reference TRBV19 and TRBJ1-1): DGGITQSPKYLFRKEGQNVTLSCEQNLNHDAMYWYRQDPGQGLRLIYYSQIVNDFQKGDIAEGYSVSREKKESFPLTVTSAQKNPTAFYLCASSLGTTYTEAFFGQGTRLTVV.

The chain is built from TRBV28 and TRBJ1-5; perhaps TRBD1 as D (6 bases). Looked up from germline, CDR1 is MDHEN and CDR2 is SYDVKM. The CDR3 totals 16 residues. V gave up 1 base and J gave up 7 bases, with 17 bases separating them. The CDR3 is CASSLLFAGAAQPQHF. DNA for the CDR3: TGTGCCAGCAGTTTATTGTTCGCAGGGGCGGCACAGCCCCAGCATTTT.

Ten or more counts support this clonotype. The V call is TRBV9, the J call TRBJ2-6; tentative D call: TRBD2 (5 bases). Germline V gives CDR1 SGDLS, CDR2 YYNGEE. V was trimmed by 4 bases and J by 3 bases, leaving 17 bases between them. The CDR3 is 17 amino acids. The CDR3 DNA is TGTGCCAGCAGCCCAGGACTCAAAAGAGGTGGGGCCAACGTCCTGACTTTC. Its protein product is CASSPGLKRGGANVLTF.

This clonotype was seen ten or more times. This rearrangement joins TRBV28 to TRBJ2-1; TRBD2 might be the D (5 bases). The V gene lost 3 bases and the J gene lost 13 bases, with 13 bases spanning the gap. Germline values: CDR1 MDHEN, CDR2 SYDVKM. The CDR3 extends over 12 amino acids. CDR3 sequence: CASSFSSGRQFF. In DNA form, the CDR3 reads TGTGCCAGCAGTTTCTCCAGCGGACGACAGTTCTTC.

At least ten counts were recorded for this clonotype. The chain links TRBV30 to TRBJ2-5; weak D call: TRBD1 (5 bases). The CDR3 length is 14 residues. V dropped 0 bases and J dropped 1 base, with 9 bases sitting between them. CDR1 and CDR2 (germline): GTSNPN, SVGIG (reference sequence). CDR3 nucleotides: TGTGCCTGGAGTGTACAAGACAGCCAAGAGACCCAGTACTTC. It codes for CAWSVQDSQETQYF.

This clonotype was found a few times. The V call is TRBV5-1, the J call TRBJ2-7; no reliable D call. The V and J ends lost 1 base and 3 bases respectively, with 8 bases between them. Germline V gene lookup returns CDR1 SGHRS and CDR2 YFSETQ. The CDR3 runs to 13 residues. The CDR3 here is CASSLLSNYEQYF. CDR3 bases: TGCGCCAGCAGCTTGTTGTCTAACTACGAGCAGTACTTC.

This rearrangement joins TRBV2 to TRBJ2-3, with 8 positions matching TRBD1. TRBJ2-1 explains the end of the DNA better; the J call may be wrong. The CDR3 contains 17 residues. The germline gives CDR1 SNHLY, CDR2 FYNNEI. The CDR3 DNA reads as TGTGCCAGCAGTGGACAGGGGCGCGTTGGGGGCTTGAATGAGCAGTTCTTC. Its protein product is CASSGQGRVGGLNEQFF.

This clonotype has a count of ten or more. The chain combines TRBV7-9 with TRBJ1-5; D is unresolved. The germline V and J ends were trimmed by 4 bases and 4 bases, with 17 bases remaining between them. This CDR3 has 16 residues. Germline lookup yields CDR1 SEHNR and CDR2 FQNEAQ (reference sequence). The CDR3 is CASSSGTTRVNQPQHF. CDR3 DNA sequence: TGTGCCAGCAGCTCGGGCACAACAAGGGTGAATCAGCCCCAGCATTTT.

This clonotype came up many times. The gene calls are TRBV11-2 and TRBJ2-7, with D hard to call. The CDR3 runs 15 residues. Between the trimmed V and J ends, which lost 1 base and 3 bases, there was a span of 13 bases. Per the germline V gene, CDR1 is SGHAT and CDR2 is FQNNGV. The CDR3 DNA follows: TGTGCCAGCAGCTTAGGTCCAGGACCCGTCTACGAGCAGTACTTC. Its protein product is CASSLGPGPVYEQYF.

This clonotype was counted only a few times. The chain links TRBV12-3 or TRBV12-4 to TRBJ2-3, with 11 bases matching TRBD2. The last part of the DNA fits TRBJ2-5 better; the J call may be wrong. This CDR3 region has 16 residues. The CDR3, as DNA: TGTGCCAGCAGTTTCCGTAGCGGGAGGGCCGGTGAGACCCAGTACTTC. Amino acids: CASSFRSGRAGETQYF.

This clonotype has a count of ten or more. The V gene is TRBV11-2, the J gene TRBJ2-5; D is possibly TRBD2 (5 bases). The length of the CDR3 is 14 residues. The germline V and J ends were trimmed by 3 bases and 4 bases, with 12 bases remaining between them. The V gene's germline CDR1 is SGHAT and CDR2 FQNNGV. CDR3 sequence reads: CASSLRASGETQYF. The CDR3 DNA sequence: TGTGCCAGCAGCTTGAGGGCGAGCGGAGAGACCCAGTACTTC.

With respect to this clonotype: A much larger clonotype is one base distant, so this may be a read error. V and J are TRBV6-2 or TRBV6-3 and TRBJ1-1; 8 bases agree with TRBD1. The length of the CDR3 is 17 residues. Germline V gives CDR1 MNHEY, CDR2 SVGEGT. V trimming: 10 bases; J trimming: 0 bases; junction bases outside the gene matches: 16. CDR3 coding DNA: TGTGCCATCATTATCCCGGCGACAGGGGACCTGAACACTGAAGCTTTCTTT. Its translation: CAIIIPATGDLNTEAFF.

Comments on this clonotype: This may be a read error: a much more frequent sequence differs by one nucleotide. This chain uses TRBV7-3 with TRBJ2-1; 16 positions agree with TRBD2. The CDR3 runs to 19 residues. From germline, CDR1 is SGHTA and CDR2 FQGTGA. The CDR3 coding sequence is TGTGCCAGCAGCTTAACGGGACTAGCGGGAGGGAGCTCCTACAATGAGCAGGTCTTC. Its translation is CASSLTGLAGGSSYNEQVF.

This clonotype was seen many times. The DNA for the CDR3 is TGCAGTGCTAGAGATCTGGACCTAACCCAAAAACCCTCAGGGGGCCCGACAGATACGCAGTATTTT. Its protein product is CSARDLDLTQKPSGGPTDTQYF. This chain joins TRBV20-1 and TRBJ2-3; 8 bases are a match to TRBD1. The CDR3 totals 22 residues. Losses at the gene ends were 0 bases for V and 3 bases for J; bases not matched to a gene: 26. Per germline, CDR1 DFQATT and CDR2 SNEGSKA (reference sequence).

The genes are TRBV30 and TRBJ1-2; no definite D call. Germline V gene lookup returns CDR1 GTSNPN and CDR2 SVGIG (reference sequence). V was shortened by 5 bases and J by 5 bases, with 21 bases between the two germline ends. This CDR3 is 15 amino acids long. The CDR3 DNA follows: TGTGCCTGGGATCCCAACCCCTGGAGAGGATATGGCTACACCTTC. Amino acids: CAWDPNPWRGYGYTF.

This clonotype has ten or more counts. The J gene is TRBJ1-5, the V gene TRBV15, with D unresolved. CDR3 size: 17 residues. Trimming removed 0 bases at V and 7 bases at J, with 19 bases between. From germline, CDR1 is LNHNV and CDR2 YYDKDF (reference sequence). CDR3 coding DNA: TGTGCCACCAGCAGAGATAACAGTTTTGCCCGCCTCCAGCCCCAGCATTTT. It yields the protein CATSRDNSFARLQPQHF.